This TCR beta chain was sequenced for a study of cytomegalovirus exposure and HLA in healthy donors. General study results and limits: At a 0.05 false discovery rate, a later analysis found some 18,000 TCR beta sequences to be associated with HLA alleles. Later analysis associated a missense DCLRE1C variant with TCR beta V- and J-gene trimming. As a later analysis showed, several of the most significant clusters appeared to be linked to common viral pathogens. Accurate predictions that matched the HLA-A and HLA-B alleles of most subjects were reportedly made from TCR beta sequences.

Primers for the PCR totalled 60 Vbeta and 13 Jbeta. Profiled with immunoSEQ multiplex PCR; TCRdb holds only in-frame clones, not every one. Listed are about 140,000 clones; more than 0.8% falls within the top ten. The germline V gene encodes CDR1 SGHTA and CDR2 FQGTGA. The CDR3 has 16 amino acids. The J segment lost 6 bases and the V segment lost 3 bases, leaving 9 bases of the junction unmatched. For this clone: The target antigen is unknown.

The specimen sequenced was PBMCs. V and J are TRBV7-3 and TRBJ2-1; 9 positions match TRBD1. The clonotype originates from a male donor in good health and CMV-seronegative. The CDR3 sequence is CASSLQPDRGFNEQFF. Here the CDR3 DNA reads TGTGCCAGCAGCTTGCAACCGGACAGGGGTTTCAATGAGCAGTTCTTC.